This T cell receptor beta chain emerged from a study of shared clonotypes between healthy human individuals. The protocol was immunoSEQ multiplex PCR, while the TCRdb copy is restricted to in-frame clones and leaves out a portion. Of more than 150,000 clones listed, 85% to 95% are singletons. The V gene lost 4 bases and the J gene lost 4 bases, with 14 bases spanning the gap. Germline assignment: CDR1 LNHDA and CDR2 SQIVND (reference sequence). This CDR3 region has 15 residues. The V call is TRBV19, the J call TRBJ1-3; D possibly corresponds to TRBD1 (5 bases). The TCR was taken from a woman younger than 45 in good health. Material: naive CD4+ T cells sorted from blood. Subset reported: CD45RA+ positively selected. The DNA for the CDR3 is TGTGCCAGTAGTACCTGGACCCGGGGCGGAAACACCATATATTTT. It codes for CASSTWTRGGNTIYF.